Given below is one T cell receptor beta chain in context. The antigen remains undetermined. This sample stems from a study of cytomegalovirus exposure and HLA in healthy donors. Findings and caveats of the study: In a later analysis, parvovirus B19, influenza, CMV and Epstein-Barr virus appeared linked to several top co-occurrence clusters.

With 60 Vbeta and 13 Jbeta primers, the PCR was carried out. Repertoires were generated with immunoSEQ multiplex PCR, while TCRdb's copy carries only in-frame clones and drops some. The data contain over 140,000 clones, 82% of them singletons. With V trimmed by 5 bases and J by 4 bases, 7 bases remained unmatched. CDR3 length equals 15 residues. Germline CDR1 SGDLS, CDR2 YYNGEE. Sequencing used PBMCs. This sequence was found in a man between 25 and 39 years old in good health and CMV-seropositive. The chain has TRBV9 and TRBJ2-5, with TRBD2 matching 11 bases. This CDR3 reads CASSLIAGGRETQYF. The CDR3 DNA sequence: TGTGCCAGCAGTCTCATAGCGGGAGGGCGAGAGACCCAGTACTTC.